These 2 T cell receptor beta chains came from one sample sequenced in a study of blood T cell repertoires in COVID-19. Profiling relied on immunoSEQ multiplex PCR, and the TCRdb table lists in-frame clones only, not all of them. This table has hundreds of thousands of clones, 70% to 90% appearing once. Input material: PBMCs or T cells enriched from blood (not recorded which). The receptors here all came from a woman in her 40s with acute COVID-19.

The CDR3 DNA sequence: TGTGCCAGTATTAAGGGACAGGGCGGCTATGGCTACACCTTC. Translating it yields CASIKGQGGYGYTF. This sequence joins TRBV19 and TRBJ1-2; 9 nucleotides agree with TRBD1. Germline V gives CDR1 LNHDA, CDR2 SQIVND (reference sequence). After removal of 7 bases from V and 4 bases from J, the junction contained 7 bases not matched to a gene. The CDR3 is 14 amino acids.

The V gene is TRBV25-1, the J gene TRBJ2-7, with 9 bases aligning to TRBD2. With V trimmed by 2 bases and J by 2 bases, 7 bases remained unmatched. The CDR3 runs 16 residues. Germline CDR1 and CDR2: MGHDK and SYGVNS. The CDR3: CASSEPEAGGTYEQYF. The DNA for the CDR3 is TGTGCCAGCAGTGAACCCGAAGCGGGAGGCACCTACGAGCAGTACTTC.